The clone carrying this TCR beta chain was observed a handful of times. V lost 3 bases to trimming and J lost 8 bases, with 5 bases between them. There are 12 residues in the CDR3. Germline V lookup: CDR1 LGHNT, CDR2 FRNRAP. TCRB transcripts that were expressed got sequenced, as all of the isolated RNA had been reverse transcribed. Clones were read by immunoSEQ multiplex PCR, and TCRdb kept only the in-frame ones, dropping some. In the table there are some 270,000 clones, over 12% of which are singletons. Purity exceeded 98% in all sorted populations. These data come from a study of beta chain features in type 1 diabetes.

The sequencing sample was made of naive CD4+ T cells from blood. This TCR derives from a woman in her thirties or forties in good health. The chain is built from TRBV12-5 and TRBJ1-6; D ambiguous. The CDR3 sequence: CASGLSDSPLHF. The CDR3 DNA is TGTGCTAGTGGTTTATCGGATTCACCCCTCCACTTT.